This T cell receptor (beta chain) was sequenced for a study of T cell responses to AZD1222 COVID-19 vaccine. Study outcomes and limitations: Spike-spanning, vaccine-associated CD4 TCRs were dominant at 160-218 and 743-854.

The CDR3 consists of 14 residues. CDR1 is LNHDA, CDR2 SQIVND, per germline (reference sequence). Deletions cut 2 bases from V and 0 bases from J, with 8 bases between. TCRdb's table, derived via immunoSEQ multiplex PCR, lists solely in-frame clones and lacks some. In the table there are more than 150,000 clones, 88% of which are singletons. Regarding this clone: What it binds is not known.

This receptor was taken from an adult in good health. The rearrangement joins TRBV19 to TRBJ2-7; tentatively, D is TRBD1 (5 bases). The specimen was peripheral blood, collected on day 0 of AZD1222 vaccination. The CDR3 nucleotides read TGTGCCAGTAGTATAAACAGGAACTCCTACGAGCAGTACTTC. It yields the protein CASSINRNSYEQYF.